This TCR beta chain was found in a study of T cell changes during pregnancy in multiple sclerosis. The CDR3 is 16 residues long. V shed 2 bases and J 4 bases; nucleotides not matched to a gene: 5. Germline V lookup: CDR1 SGHNT, CDR2 YYREEE (reference sequence). Here immunoSEQ multiplex PCR was the method, and the copy in TCRdb shows in-frame clones only, minus some. In the table there are approximately 90,000 clones, approximately 89% of which are singletons. The sequencing here drew on peripheral blood, taken before pregnancy. The sequence derives from a female donor with multiple sclerosis, enrolled in a pregnancy study. The rearrangement uses TRBV5-4 and TRBJ2-1, with TRBD1 matching 11 bases. CDR3 in DNA: TGTGCCAGCAGCTTTGCCGGGACAGGGGGGTACAATGAGCAGTTCTTC. Translation: CASSFAGTGGYNEQFF.